This T cell receptor (beta chain) was recorded in a study of Graves' ophthalmopathy and Graves' hyperthyroidism. Points from the study as a whole: Blood also held most thyroid clonotypes expanded above 0.001 frequency. Cross-validated, the 13-signature model showed 87.88%/81.08% sensitivity/specificity, and 80%/75% in the test set. The study's model predicted ophthalmopathy progression at roughly 64% sensitivity and 72.22% specificity.

With a duration under 3 months, ophthalmopathy in the donors showed moderate-to-severe activity, CAS ≥3 and NOSPECS ≥4. The V gene end was trimmed by 5 bases and the J gene end by 1 base; junction bases not matched to a gene: 6. Per germline, CDR1 SEHNR and CDR2 FQNEAQ (reference sequence). CDR3 size: 15 residues. CDR3 regions of TCR beta were amplified from RNA transcripts. RT-PCR with HTBI primers came first, then second-round multiplex PCR. TCRdb passed the multiplex PCR reads through MiXCR, listing each CDR3 protein once. The sample yields a few hundred thousand distinct CDR3 sequences, 18% seen once. Turning to this clonotype: Its antigen is as yet unknown.

The TCR originated in a woman aged 18-35 years with Graves' ophthalmopathy. The genes are TRBV7-9 and TRBJ1-2, with 8 positions matching TRBD1. Sequencing was done on a sample of peripheral blood. This CDR3 is CASSPGTGRNYGYTF. The CDR3 DNA is TGTGCCAGCAGCCCAGGGACAGGTCGTAACTATGGCTACACCTTC.